What follows describes a single T cell receptor beta chain. Its antigen remains unidentified. This record belongs to a study of tumor-infiltrating lymphocytes in primary liver carcinoma. Study conclusions and caveats: There was no comparison of CD4+ and CD8+ repertoires, as samples were bulk unsorted.

The CDR3 spans 15 residues. V was clipped by 3 bases and J by 3 bases; unmatched bases: 8. CDR1 and CDR2 from the germline V gene are ENHRY and SYGVKD. Germline DNA was also extracted, and blood RNA derived from unsorted whole blood. From around 520 ng of total RNA, TCR beta-specific cDNA was reverse-transcribed using a constant-region primer. ARM-PCR was slightly modified, and three nested multiplex PCR rounds with it gave rise to the TCR beta libraries. TRBV1-TRBV30 forward and Cbeta reverse primers drove the first two roughly 10-cycle rounds. TCRdb fed the multiplex PCR reads into MiXCR, producing one record per CDR3 protein. Of 150,000 to 200,000 distinct CDR3 sequences in the sample, less than 65% were seen once.

The chain employs TRBV10-3 and TRBJ2-7, with TRBD2 identical over 7 bases. The receptor comes from a middle-aged man with primary liver carcinoma and hepatitis B virus infection. Sequenced material: peripheral blood. The CDR3 loop is CAISESGGSVYEQYF. Written as DNA, the CDR3 is TGTGCCATCAGTGAATCTGGCGGGAGTGTCTACGAGCAGTACTTC.